This TCR beta chain comes out of a study of CD8 T cells in Susac syndrome. Study-level results: It was in TEMRA cells and active patients that Susac CD8+ clonal expansion peaked.

Sequencing of TCR beta was performed on blood CD8+ and CD4+ T cells. With random hexamers, roughly 0.45 to 1 ug RNA was reverse transcribed. In TCRdb, the immunoSEQ multiplex PCR reads were re-called with MiXCR into one record per CDR3 protein. This sample yields around 150,000 distinct CDR3 sequences, of which roughly 94% are seen a single time; about 0.18% belongs to the top ten. The V and J ends lost 0 bases and 6 bases, in that order; junction bases with no gene match: 7. Germline assignment: CDR1 LNHNV and CDR2 YYDKDF (reference sequence). CDR3 length: 15 amino acids. For this clonotype: Its cognate antigen is unknown.

The rearrangement joins TRBV15 to TRBJ2-7; 8 bases are a match to TRBD1. What was sequenced was CD8+ T cells from PBMCs. The clonotype originates from a human donor with Susac syndrome. As DNA, the CDR3 is TGTGCCACCAGCAGAGATTGGGGACAGGAGATCGAGCAGTACTTC. Amino acids: CATSRDWGQEIEQYF.